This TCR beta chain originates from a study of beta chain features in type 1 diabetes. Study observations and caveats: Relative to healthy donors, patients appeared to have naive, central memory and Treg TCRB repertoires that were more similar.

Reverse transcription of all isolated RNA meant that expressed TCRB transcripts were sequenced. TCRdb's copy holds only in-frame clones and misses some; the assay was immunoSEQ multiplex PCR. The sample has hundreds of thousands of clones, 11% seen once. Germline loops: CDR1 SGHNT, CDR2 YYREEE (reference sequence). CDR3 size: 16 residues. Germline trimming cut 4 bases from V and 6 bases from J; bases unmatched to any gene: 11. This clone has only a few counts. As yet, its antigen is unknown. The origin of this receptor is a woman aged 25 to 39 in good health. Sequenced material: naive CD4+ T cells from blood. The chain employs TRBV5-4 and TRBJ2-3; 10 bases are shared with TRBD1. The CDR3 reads CASSPTPGQGRDTQYF. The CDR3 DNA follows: TGTGCCAGCAGCCCGACGCCGGGACAGGGGCGGGATACGCAGTATTTT. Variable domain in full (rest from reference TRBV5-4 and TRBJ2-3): ETGVTQSPTHLIKTRGQQVTLRCSSQSGHNTVSWYQQALGQGPQFIFQYYREEENGRGNFPPRFSGLQFPNYSSELNVNALELDDSALYLCASSPTPGQGRDTQYFGPGTRLTVL.